This is a list of T cell receptor beta chains from one sample in a study of blood T cell repertoires in COVID-19. The method was immunoSEQ multiplex PCR; TCRdb's version includes in-frame clones alone and lacks a portion of them. The table has a few hundred thousand clones, around 88% seen once. Sequenced: peripheral blood. The receptor set was obtained from a man between 25 and 39 years old with active or convalescent COVID-19. Each CDR3 is given without its conserved first and last residue. D genes are given only for firm matches.

d_call: TRBD1
v_call: TRBV3-1/TRBV3-2
cdr3_aa: ASSLQGPNQPQH

d_call: TRBD1
v_call: TRBV7-9
cdr3_aa: ASSLTDRAEAF

d_call: TRBD2
v_call: TRBV11-2
cdr3_aa: ASRKLAGGRSSYNEQF

d_call: NA
v_call: TRBV6-5
cdr3_aa: ASSFYSSTDTQY

d_call: NA
v_call: TRBV29-1
cdr3_aa: SVLGGANTEAF

d_call: TRBD1
v_call: TRBV6-5
cdr3_aa: ASSSYRGQETQY

d_call: NA
v_call: TRBV5-6
cdr3_aa: ASSLSPSGSNEQY

d_call: NA
v_call: TRBV4-3
cdr3_aa: ASSQDPGSYEQY

d_call: TRBD1
v_call: TRBV7-8
cdr3_aa: ASSPDRVQY

d_call: NA
v_call: TRBV7-8
cdr3_aa: ASSYRPGDSPLH

d_call: TRBD1
v_call: TRBV5-4
cdr3_aa: ASSWTGREQY

d_call: TRBD1
v_call: TRBV6-5
cdr3_aa: ASSYDRAAYEQY

d_call: TRBD2
v_call: TRBV4-1
cdr3_aa: ASSRVAGGQETQY

d_call: TRBD2
v_call: TRBV7-2
cdr3_aa: ASSAAPSGYTYEQY

d_call: NA
v_call: TRBV5-4
cdr3_aa: ASSELDSEAF

d_call: NA
v_call: TRBV5-4
cdr3_aa: ASSLVMSPGELF

d_call: TRBD1
v_call: TRBV2
cdr3_aa: ASRRQGGEQY

d_call: NA
v_call: TRBV27
cdr3_aa: ASSLSAGSNTEAF

d_call: NA
v_call: TRBV13
cdr3_aa: ASCRSFGGREHTEAF

d_call: TRBD2
v_call: TRBV5-1
cdr3_aa: ASSVGLAGGIYNEQF

d_call: NA
v_call: TRBV29-1
cdr3_aa: SVGLAGAYSGNTIY

d_call: TRBD1
v_call: TRBV5-6
cdr3_aa: ASNTLGGQGAHEQY

d_call: TRBD1
v_call: TRBV27
cdr3_aa: ASSLWGDRSNQPQH

d_call: NA
v_call: TRBV6-2/TRBV6-3
cdr3_aa: ASSNQRAGGEQY

d_call: TRBD2
v_call: TRBV7-3
cdr3_aa: ASSGTSGGHNEQF

d_call: TRBD1
v_call: TRBV5-1
cdr3_aa: ASSPGQAPQRAF

d_call: TRBD1
v_call: TRBV5-4
cdr3_aa: ASSPDRGDEQY

d_call: TRBD1
v_call: TRBV15
cdr3_aa: ATSRGTGGNSPLH

d_call: TRBD1
v_call: TRBV6-1
cdr3_aa: ASSETTGGEPDEQF

d_call: NA
v_call: TRBV7-9
cdr3_aa: ASSLAPDTGELF

d_call: NA
v_call: TRBV4-2
cdr3_aa: ASSQDPGSGSYEQY

d_call: NA
v_call: TRBV2
cdr3_aa: ASSEEQTGELF

d_call: TRBD2
v_call: TRBV27
cdr3_aa: ASGHRGGPDEQF

d_call: NA
v_call: TRBV27
cdr3_aa: ASNLGSGYEQY

d_call: NA
v_call: TRBV27
cdr3_aa: ASSSVYEQY

d_call: NA
v_call: TRBV7-3
cdr3_aa: ASSFTGGTDTQY

d_call: NA
v_call: TRBV18
cdr3_aa: ASSPQSADFNYGYT

d_call: TRBD1
v_call: TRBV19
cdr3_aa: ASRPTGGNTGELF

d_call: NA
v_call: TRBV5-1
cdr3_aa: ASSPQPGSGDTQY

d_call: NA
v_call: TRBV5-6
cdr3_aa: ASSLASGVQPQH

d_call: TRBD1
v_call: TRBV4-2
cdr3_aa: ASSQNGRGYEQY

d_call: NA
v_call: TRBV6-5
cdr3_aa: AGKGWMNTEAF

d_call: TRBD2
v_call: TRBV6-6
cdr3_aa: ASSHKPGGSSYNEQF

d_call: NA
v_call: TRBV6-1
cdr3_aa: ASSEGGRSGETQY

d_call: TRBD1
v_call: TRBV5-1
cdr3_aa: ASSLVGQESIQSGTEAF

d_call: NA
v_call: TRBV9
cdr3_aa: ASSVGTGSGTEAF

d_call: TRBD1
v_call: TRBV5-1
cdr3_aa: ASSLAGTETYEQY

d_call: NA
v_call: TRBV27
cdr3_aa: ASSSGGSEAF

d_call: NA
v_call: TRBV2
cdr3_aa: ASNKQSQGNTEAF

d_call: NA
v_call: TRBV4-1
cdr3_aa: ASSRESSSYNEQF

d_call: TRBD1
v_call: TRBV2
cdr3_aa: ASRPQALRTGTYQETQY

d_call: NA
v_call: TRBV4-1
cdr3_aa: ASSSDRPFSNQPQH

d_call: TRBD2
v_call: TRBV5-8
cdr3_aa: ASRPGTREQY

d_call: TRBD2
v_call: TRBV5-1
cdr3_aa: ASSLDGGGDTGELF

d_call: TRBD1
v_call: TRBV19
cdr3_aa: ASRKTGEYTEAF

d_call: NA
v_call: TRBV7-2
cdr3_aa: ASSPDGLGGYEQY

d_call: NA
v_call: TRBV30
cdr3_aa: AWTEGGGSPLH

d_call: TRBD1
v_call: TRBV4-1
cdr3_aa: ASSQGQGARSPLH

d_call: NA
v_call: TRBV6-1
cdr3_aa: ASSGFQGSGNQPQH

d_call: TRBD1
v_call: TRBV9
cdr3_aa: ASSVAGGEKLF